Following are 5 T cell receptor beta chains from one sample sequenced in a study of low-dose radiotherapy and immunotherapy resistance in tumors. First-strand cDNA used TRAV- and TRBV-specific primers, covering alpha and beta chains. TCR amplification ran 15 to 20 PCR cycles using constant-region and V-primer adapter primers. Via MiXCR, TCRdb re-called the reads, giving one row per CDR3 protein. The sample yields about 9,000 distinct CDR3 sequences, almost 70% seen once. The receptors derive from a human donor with advanced metastatic prostate, ovarian, gallbladder or colorectal cancer (not recorded which). This table probably holds off-target reads from a library built for another chain.

This chain connects TRBV2 to TRBJ1-6; D uncertain. V lost 6 bases, J lost 8 bases, and 17 bases lay in between. This CDR3 is built from 15 residues. Germline CDR1 and CDR2: SNHLY and FYNNEI. The CDR3 sequence: CASSAPAGQDSPLHF. For the CDR3, the DNA is TGTGCCAGCAGCGCCCCGGCCGGGCAGGATTCACCCCTCCACTTT.

This chain uses TRBV14 with TRBJ2-2; D ambiguous. Germline assignment: CDR1 SGHDN and CDR2 FVKESK. Trimming pared 1 base from V and 5 bases from J, leaving 5 bases between. The CDR3 runs 13 residues. The CDR3 nucleotides read TGTGCCAGCAGCCAAGCTACTACCGGGGAGCTGTTTTTT. It encodes CASSQATTGELFF.

The V call is TRBV18, the J call TRBJ1-1, with 7 bases aligning to TRBD1. Germline loops: CDR1 KGHSH, CDR2 LQKENI. CDR3 length equals 15 residues. J was trimmed by 5 bases and V by 5 bases; bases with no gene match: 11. CDR3 loop: CASSGRQGTPTEAFF. CDR3 coding DNA: TGTGCCAGCTCAGGTAGACAGGGTACTCCGACTGAAGCTTTCTTT.

This clonotype was recorded a few times. The chain is built from TRBV20-1 and TRBJ1-1, with D possibly matching TRBD1 (5 bases). Germline V gene sequence: CDR1 DFQATT, CDR2 SNEGSKA (reference sequence). Trimming took 2 bases from V and 1 from J, leaving 11 bases between them. The CDR3 runs to 14 residues. CDR3 DNA: TGCAGTGCTAGAAAACAGGTGACGAACACTGAAGCTTTCTTT. This gives the protein CSARKQVTNTEAFF.

The chain carries TRBV18 and TRBJ2-1; D might be TRBD1 or TRBD2, each matching 5 bases. With 2 bases removed from V and 7 bases from J, the gap between germline ends came to 15 bases. Germline V lookup: CDR1 KGHSH, CDR2 LQKENI. The CDR3 contains 15 residues. In nucleotides, the CDR3 is TGTGCCAGCTCACCAGCCCCCGGGGCTGGGAATGAGCAGTTCTTC. Amino acid sequence: CASSPAPGAGNEQFF.